This T cell receptor beta chain was sequenced in a study of T cells in Graves' hyperthyroidism and ophthalmopathy. Findings of the study overall: For ophthalmopathy, model prediction preceded onset by a median about 6.2 months.

Of note for this clonotype: Its antigen remains unknown. With a much larger clone just one base away, this may be a read error.

Hyperthyroidism in the patients, aged 18 to 65, was newly diagnosed and under 2 months in duration. RNA transcripts provided the source from which TCR beta CDR3 regions were amplified. HTBI primers drove first-round RT-PCR of the TCR CDR3. TCRdb ran MiXCR on the multiplex PCR reads and lists one entry per CDR3 protein. This sample has roughly 290,000 distinct CDR3 sequences; roughly 15% occur once, and the top ten carry 7.8%. CDR1 is DFQATT, CDR2 SNEGSKA, per germline (reference sequence). Trimming removed 5 bases at V and 0 bases at J, with 17 bases between. The CDR3 is made up of 15 amino acids. The TCR sequence derives from a woman under 40 with Graves' hyperthyroidism that later progressed to Graves' ophthalmopathy. Sequencing was done on a sample of blood. The rearrangement uses TRBV20-1 and TRBJ2-7, with D maybe TRBD1 (6 bases). CDR3 coding DNA: TGCAGTGCTGAGGAGCGCAGGGGAGTCTCCTACGAGCAGTACTTC. Translating it yields CSAEERRGVSYEQYF.